The next 16 T cell receptor beta chains were all read from a single sample in a study of blood T cell repertoires in COVID-19. Clones were sequenced by immunoSEQ multiplex PCR, and TCRdb holds only the in-frame ones, with some missing. This table holds about 170,000 clones, about 82% found once. Material: peripheral blood. The receptors shown here come from a woman aged 80 or over with COVID-19, enrolled during active disease.

CDR3 sequence (DNA): TGTGCCAGTAGTCTTTCAAGGGGCACACCCACCTACGAGCAGTACTTC. Translation: CASSLSRGTPTYEQYF. This sequence joins TRBV19 and TRBJ2-7; possibly TRBD1 for D (5 bases). The CDR3 sequence is 16 residues long. The V and J ends lost 5 bases and 2 bases respectively, with 19 bases between them. In germline, CDR1 is LNHDA, CDR2 SQIVND (reference sequence).

V is TRBV3-1 (or the pseudogene TRBV3-2) and J is TRBJ2-7; TRBD1 might be the D (6 bases). The CDR3 loop spans 12 amino acids. Germline V gives CDR1 LGHDT, CDR2 YNNKEL (reference sequence). Between the trimmed V and J ends, which lost 3 bases and 6 bases, there was a span of 9 bases. The CDR3 nucleotides read TGTGCCAGCAGCCAGGGACACGGCGAGCAGTACTTC. This encodes CASSQGHGEQYF.

This chain connects TRBV19 to TRBJ1-5; tentative D call: TRBD1 (5 bases). This CDR3 contains 14 residues. With 4 bases removed from V and 7 bases from J, the gap between germline ends came to 14 bases. CDR1 and CDR2 (germline): LNHDA, SQIVND (reference sequence). The CDR3 region has the DNA TGTGCCAGTAGTACTCAGGGTCCGAAACAGCCCCAGCATTTT. Amino acid sequence: CASSTQGPKQPQHF.

V usage is TRBV19 and J usage is TRBJ1-1, with TRBD1 matching over 8 bases. The CDR3 runs to 13 residues. With V trimmed by 2 bases and J by 8 bases, 4 bases remained unmatched. CDR1 LNHDA and CDR2 SQIVND come from the germline V gene (reference sequence). CDR3 DNA: TGTGCCAGTAGTATAATCCGGGACAGGGAAGCTTTCTTT. Its protein product is CASSIIRDREAFF.

The gene calls are TRBV11-3 and TRBJ2-1; D gene unclear. V was pared by 0 bases and J by 3 bases, with 3 bases between. The length of the CDR3 is 13 residues. Germline CDR1 is SGHNT and CDR2 is YENEEA. The CDR3 protein is CASSLDSYNEQFF. CDR3 DNA: TGTGCCAGCAGCTTAGACAGCTACAATGAGCAGTTCTTC.

This clone has just a few counts. The rearrangement links TRBV5-6 to TRBJ2-1; 7 nucleotides line up with TRBD2. V lost 0 bases and J lost 3; bases outside the gene matches: 3. The CDR3 length is 15 residues. Germline CDR1 reads SGHDT; CDR2 reads YYEEEE. The CDR3 DNA is TGTGCCAGCAGCTTGGATTGGGGGGGCTACAATGAGCAGTTCTTC. This encodes CASSLDWGGYNEQFF.

The J gene is TRBJ1-6, the V gene TRBV29-1; 8 nucleotides line up with TRBD1. The CDR3 loop spans 11 amino acids. The germline gives CDR1 SQVTM, CDR2 ANQGSEA. The trim removed 6 bases at V and 14 bases at J, leaving 6 bases unmatched. As DNA, the CDR3 is TGCAGCGTACTACAGGGGGGAGCCCTCCACTTT. Residues: CSVLQGGALHF.

This clone has only one observation. V gene TRBV6-4 combines with J gene TRBJ1-1, with D hard to call. The CDR3 spans 13 residues. The V gene lost 4 bases and the J gene lost 1 base, with 7 bases spanning the gap. The germline gives CDR1 MRHNA, CDR2 SNTAGT. DNA of the CDR3: TGTGCCAGCAGTGTTCGGGAGAACACTGAAGCTTTCTTT. Its protein product is CASSVRENTEAFF.

V and J are TRBV27 and TRBJ2-7, with a tentative D call TRBD2 (5 bases). The CDR3 runs to 17 residues. Looked up from germline, CDR1 is MNHEY and CDR2 is SMNVEV (reference sequence). The V gene lost 4 bases and the J gene lost 4 bases, with 23 bases spanning the gap. The CDR3 region is CASSSPPLGGAFYEQYF. The CDR3 DNA reads as TGTGCCAGCAGTTCGCCTCCACTCGGAGGCGCTTTTTACGAGCAGTACTTC.

V is TRBV14 and J is TRBJ2-3, with D tentatively TRBD1 (5 bases). Trimming pared 2 bases from V and 8 bases from J, leaving 20 bases between. This CDR3 region has 16 residues. Germline V gene data show CDR1 as SGHDN and CDR2 as FVKESK. CDR3 DNA sequence: TGTGCCAGCAGCCAACAGCGACAGAACCCCCTGAGTACGCAGTATTTT. Translation gives CASSQQRQNPLSTQYF.

The rearrangement joins TRBV28 to TRBJ1-1; D unresolved. Germline values: CDR1 MDHEN, CDR2 SYDVKM. Trimming stripped 3 bases from V and 5 bases from J, with 10 bases between. CDR3 length: 13 residues. CDR3 sequence (DNA): TGTGCCAGCAGTTTTTACGGGAAGACTGAAGCTTTCTTT. This sequence encodes CASSFYGKTEAFF. Full variable domain (missing parts from reference TRBV28 and TRBJ1-1): DVKVTQSSRYLVKRTGEKVFLECVQDMDHENMFWYRQDPGLGLRLIYFSYDVKMKEKGDIPEGYSVSREKKERFSLILESASTNQTSMYLCASSFYGKTEAFFGQGTRLTVV.

The chain combines TRBV28 with TRBJ2-7; maybe TRBD1 (5 bases). CDR1 MDHEN and CDR2 SYDVKM come from the germline V gene. Trimming took 8 bases from V and 2 from J, leaving 7 bases between them. This CDR3 comprises 11 residues. The CDR3 is CASQGTYEQYF. In nucleotides, the CDR3 is TGTGCCAGCCAGGGCACCTACGAGCAGTACTTC.

J is TRBJ2-4 and V is TRBV4-2, with unresolved D. Trimming took 0 bases from V and 15 from J, leaving 15 bases between them. The V gene's germline CDR1 is LGHNA and CDR2 YNFKEQ. The CDR3 length is 13 residues. In DNA form, the CDR3 reads TGTGCCAGCAGCCAAGATGAAGCTACAGTCCTGTACTTC. Translating it yields CASSQDEATVLYF.

This rearrangement joins TRBV7-2 to TRBJ1-4; D might be TRBD1 (5 bases). V gave up 5 bases and J gave up 11 bases, with 21 bases separating them. The germline V gene encodes CDR1 SGHTA and CDR2 FQGNSA. The CDR3 length is 15 residues. CDR3 coding DNA: TGTGCCAGCAGCCCGCCCGGGGGGTTGAGGGCGAAACTGTTTTTT. Translated: CASSPPGGLRAKLFF.

The genes are TRBV28 and TRBJ2-7; D is perhaps TRBD2 (5 bases). This CDR3 has 14 amino acids. Germline V CDR1 and CDR2: MDHEN, SYDVKM. The V end lost 7 bases, the J end lost 2 bases, and 15 bases lay between the germline ends. This CDR3 is CASNSGIRAYEQYF. The CDR3 region has the DNA TGTGCCAGCAACTCCGGGATAAGAGCCTACGAGCAGTACTTC.

This chain uses TRBV3-1 (or the pseudogene TRBV3-2) with TRBJ2-5; D may be TRBD2 (7 bases). The CDR3 contains 14 residues. Germline V lookup: CDR1 LGHDT, CDR2 YNNKEL (reference sequence). V was pared by 7 bases and J by 5 bases, with 17 bases between. As DNA, the CDR3 is TGTGCCAGCACCCCACGGGGGGCTGAGGAGACCCAGTACTTC. It translates to CASTPRGAEETQYF.